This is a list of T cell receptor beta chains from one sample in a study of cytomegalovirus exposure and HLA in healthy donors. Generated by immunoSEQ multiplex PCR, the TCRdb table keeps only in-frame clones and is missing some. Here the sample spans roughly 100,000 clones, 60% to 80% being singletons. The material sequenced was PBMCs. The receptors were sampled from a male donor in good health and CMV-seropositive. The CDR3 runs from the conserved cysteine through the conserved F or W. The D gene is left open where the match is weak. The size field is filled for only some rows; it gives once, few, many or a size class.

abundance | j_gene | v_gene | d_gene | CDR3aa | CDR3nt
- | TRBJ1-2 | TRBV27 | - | CASSLGGSVRGYTF | TGTGCCAGCAGTTTGGGGGGGTCAGTACGTGGCTACACCTTC
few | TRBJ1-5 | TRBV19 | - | CASSIDTYNQPQHF | TGTGCCAGTAGTATAGACACCTACAATCAGCCCCAGCATTTT
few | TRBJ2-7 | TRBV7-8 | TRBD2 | CASSAGTSVSFEQYF | TGTGCCAGCAGCGCCGGGACTAGCGTCTCGTTCGAGCAGTACTTC
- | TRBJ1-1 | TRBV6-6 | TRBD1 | CASSYPGQQNTEAFF | TGTGCCAGCAGTTACCCGGGACAGCAGAACACTGAAGCTTTCTTT
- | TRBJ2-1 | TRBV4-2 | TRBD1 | CASSRTGTGISEQFF | TGTGCCAGCAGCCGGACCGGGACAGGAATCTCTGAGCAGTTCTTC
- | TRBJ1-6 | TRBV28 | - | CASSSNRDASPLHF | TGTGCCAGCAGCTCTAACAGGGACGCTTCACCCCTCCACTTT
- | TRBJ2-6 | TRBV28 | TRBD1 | CASIEGASGANVLTF | TGTGCCAGCATAGAGGGGGCTTCTGGGGCCAACGTCCTGACTTTC
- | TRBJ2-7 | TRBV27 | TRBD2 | CASNSGLAGGEQYF | TGTGCCAGCAACTCAGGACTAGCGGGAGGCGAGCAGTACTTC
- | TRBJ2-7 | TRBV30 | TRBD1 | CAWRKMDRGPDYEQYF | TGTGCCTGGAGGAAGATGGACAGGGGGCCCGACTACGAGCAGTACTTC
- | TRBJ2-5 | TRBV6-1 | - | CASVRGRESETQYF | TGTGCCAGCGTGAGGGGACGGGAGTCGGAGACCCAGTACTTC
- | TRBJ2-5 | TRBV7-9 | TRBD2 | CASSASGLAVAAQYF | TGTGCCAGCAGCGCCTCGGGACTAGCGGTAGCCGCCCAGTACTTC
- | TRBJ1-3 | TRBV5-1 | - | CASSWDNSGNTIYF | TGCGCCAGCAGCTGGGACAACTCTGGAAACACCATATATTTT
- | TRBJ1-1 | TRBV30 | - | CARAPGAGVGEAFF | TGTGCCCGCGCACCGGGAGCTGGGGTAGGTGAAGCTTTCTTT
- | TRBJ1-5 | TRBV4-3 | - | CASSQGFRANQPQHF | TGCGCCAGCAGCCAAGGGTTCAGGGCTAATCAGCCCCAGCATTTT
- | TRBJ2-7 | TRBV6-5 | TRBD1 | CASAIQGAYEQYF | TGTGCCAGCGCAATACAGGGGGCCTACGAGCAGTACTTC
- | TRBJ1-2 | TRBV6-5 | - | CASRTEGRNYGYTF | TGTGCCAGCAGGACGGAGGGTCGGAACTATGGCTACACCTTC
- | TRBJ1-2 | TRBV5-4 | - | CASSPQGISKGYTF | TGTGCCAGCAGCCCCCAGGGGATATCGAAAGGCTACACCTTC
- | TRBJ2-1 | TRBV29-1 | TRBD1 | CSTGQDYNEQFF | TGCAGCACTGGACAGGATTACAATGAGCAGTTCTTC
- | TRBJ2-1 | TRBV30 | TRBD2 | CAWSERAGMYNEQFF | TGTGCCTGGAGTGAGCGAGCGGGAATGTACAATGAGCAGTTCTTC
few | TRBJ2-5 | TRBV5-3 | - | CARRAEYQETQYF | TGTGCCAGGAGGGCGGAGTACCAAGAGACCCAGTACTTC
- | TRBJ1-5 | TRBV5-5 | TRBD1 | CASSPSGTGNQPQHF | TGTGCCAGCAGCCCGTCTGGGACAGGGAATCAGCCCCAGCATTTT
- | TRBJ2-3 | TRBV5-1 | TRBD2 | CASSWVGLAGTDTQYF | TGCGCCAGCAGCTGGGTAGGACTAGCGGGCACAGATACGCAGTATTTT
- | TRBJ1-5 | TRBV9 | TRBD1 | CASSVVRGRGQPQHF | TGTGCCAGCAGCGTAGTAAGGGGGCGGGGTCAGCCCCAGCATTTT